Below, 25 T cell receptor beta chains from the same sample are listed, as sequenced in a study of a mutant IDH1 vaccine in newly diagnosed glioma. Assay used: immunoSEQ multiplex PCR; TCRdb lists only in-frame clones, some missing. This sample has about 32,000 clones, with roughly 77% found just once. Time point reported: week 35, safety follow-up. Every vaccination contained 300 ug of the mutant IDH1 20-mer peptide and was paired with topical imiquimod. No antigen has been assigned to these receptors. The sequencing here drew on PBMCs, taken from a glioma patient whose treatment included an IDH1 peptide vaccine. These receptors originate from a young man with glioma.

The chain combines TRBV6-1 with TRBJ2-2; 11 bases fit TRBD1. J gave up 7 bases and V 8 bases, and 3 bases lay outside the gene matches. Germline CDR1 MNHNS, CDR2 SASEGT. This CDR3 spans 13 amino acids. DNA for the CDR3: TGTGCCAGCGGACAGGGGGCTGGCGGGGAGCTGTTTTTT. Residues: CASGQGAGGELFF.

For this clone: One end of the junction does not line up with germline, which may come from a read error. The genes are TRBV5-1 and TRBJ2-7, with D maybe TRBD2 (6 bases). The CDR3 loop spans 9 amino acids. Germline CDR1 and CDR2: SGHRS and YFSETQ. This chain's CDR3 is CASSQGGVF. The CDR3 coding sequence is TGCGCCAGCAGCCAGGGAGGAGTGTTC.

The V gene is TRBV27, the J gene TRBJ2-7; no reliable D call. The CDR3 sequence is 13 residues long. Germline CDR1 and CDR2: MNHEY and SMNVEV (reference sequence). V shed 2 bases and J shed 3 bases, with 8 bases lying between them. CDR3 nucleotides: TGTGCCAGCAGTTTAGTTGAAAACTACGAGCAGTACTTC. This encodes CASSLVENYEQYF.

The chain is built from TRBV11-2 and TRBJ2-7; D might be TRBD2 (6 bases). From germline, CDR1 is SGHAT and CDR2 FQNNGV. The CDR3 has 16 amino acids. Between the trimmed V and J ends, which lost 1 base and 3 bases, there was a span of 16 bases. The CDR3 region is CASSLGPGIGGYEQYF. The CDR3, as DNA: TGTGCCAGCAGCTTAGGGCCCGGGATCGGGGGCTACGAGCAGTACTTC.

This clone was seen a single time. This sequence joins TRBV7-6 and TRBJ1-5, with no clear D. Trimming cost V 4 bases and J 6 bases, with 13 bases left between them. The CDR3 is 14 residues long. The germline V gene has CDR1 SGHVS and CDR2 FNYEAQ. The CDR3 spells CASSSNEYGQPQHF. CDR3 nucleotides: TGTGCCAGCAGCTCTAATGAATACGGTCAGCCCCAGCATTTT.

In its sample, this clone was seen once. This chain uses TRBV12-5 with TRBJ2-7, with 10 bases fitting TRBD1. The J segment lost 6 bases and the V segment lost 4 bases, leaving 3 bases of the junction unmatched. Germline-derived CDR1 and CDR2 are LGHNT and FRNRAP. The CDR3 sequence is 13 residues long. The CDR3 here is CASGSGQGSEQYF. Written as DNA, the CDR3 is TGTGCTAGTGGTTCGGGACAGGGGTCCGAGCAGTACTTC.

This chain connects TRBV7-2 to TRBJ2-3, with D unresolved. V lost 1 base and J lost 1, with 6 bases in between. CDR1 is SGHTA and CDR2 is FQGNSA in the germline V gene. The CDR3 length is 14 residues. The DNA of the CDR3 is TGTGCCAGCAGCTTAGTTCGGGGCACAGATACGCAGTATTTT. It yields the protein CASSLVRGTDTQYF.

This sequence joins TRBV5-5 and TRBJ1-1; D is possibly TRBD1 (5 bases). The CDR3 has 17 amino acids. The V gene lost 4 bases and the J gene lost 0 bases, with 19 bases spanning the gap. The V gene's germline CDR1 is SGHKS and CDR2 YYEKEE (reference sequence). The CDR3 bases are TGTGCCAGCAGCCGTGCCAAGGGGCATTCAATGAACACTGAAGCTTTCTTT. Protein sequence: CASSRAKGHSMNTEAFF.

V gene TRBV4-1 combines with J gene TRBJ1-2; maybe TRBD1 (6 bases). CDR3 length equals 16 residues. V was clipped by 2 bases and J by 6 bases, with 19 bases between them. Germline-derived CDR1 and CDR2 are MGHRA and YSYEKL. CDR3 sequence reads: CASSQRSGGASDGYTF. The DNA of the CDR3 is TGCGCCAGCAGCCAAAGGTCGGGGGGGGCATCGGATGGCTACACCTTC.

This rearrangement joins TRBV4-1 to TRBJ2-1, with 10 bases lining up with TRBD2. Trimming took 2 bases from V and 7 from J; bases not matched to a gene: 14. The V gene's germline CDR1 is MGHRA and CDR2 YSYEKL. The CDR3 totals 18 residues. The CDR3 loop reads CASSQHLLRLAGGNEQFF. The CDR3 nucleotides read TGCGCCAGCAGCCAACACCTTTTGCGACTAGCGGGCGGGAATGAGCAGTTCTTC.

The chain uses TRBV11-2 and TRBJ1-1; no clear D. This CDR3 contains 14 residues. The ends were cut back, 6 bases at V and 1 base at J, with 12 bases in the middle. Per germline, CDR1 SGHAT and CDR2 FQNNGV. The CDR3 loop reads CASRPTLTNTEAFF. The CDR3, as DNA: TGTGCCAGCAGACCTACACTAACGAACACTGAAGCTTTCTTT.

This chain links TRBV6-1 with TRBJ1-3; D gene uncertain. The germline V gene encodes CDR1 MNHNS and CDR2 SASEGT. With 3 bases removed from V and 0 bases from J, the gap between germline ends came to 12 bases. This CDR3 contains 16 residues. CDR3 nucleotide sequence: TGTGCCAGCAGTGACCCAACACGCGACTCTGGAAACACCATATATTTT. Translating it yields CASSDPTRDSGNTIYF.

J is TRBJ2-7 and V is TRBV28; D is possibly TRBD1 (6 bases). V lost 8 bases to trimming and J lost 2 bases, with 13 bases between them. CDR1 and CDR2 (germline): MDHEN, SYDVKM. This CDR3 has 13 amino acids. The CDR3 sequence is CASRPGQTYEQYF. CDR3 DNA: TGTGCCAGCCGGCCCGGACAGACCTACGAGCAGTACTTC.

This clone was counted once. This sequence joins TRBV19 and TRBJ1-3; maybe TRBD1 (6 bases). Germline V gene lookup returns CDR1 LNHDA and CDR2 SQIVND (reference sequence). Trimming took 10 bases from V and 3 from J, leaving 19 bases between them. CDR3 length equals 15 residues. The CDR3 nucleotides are TGTGCCACCTCTAGGTGGGGGGCGAGTGGAAACACCATATATTTT. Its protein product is CATSRWGASGNTIYF. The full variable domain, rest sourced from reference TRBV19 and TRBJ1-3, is DGGITQSPKYLFRKEGQNVTLSCEQNLNHDAMYWYRQDPGQGLRLIYYSQIVNDFQKGDIAEGYSVSREKKESFPLTVTSAQKNPTAFYLCATSRWGASGNTIYFGEGSWLTVV.

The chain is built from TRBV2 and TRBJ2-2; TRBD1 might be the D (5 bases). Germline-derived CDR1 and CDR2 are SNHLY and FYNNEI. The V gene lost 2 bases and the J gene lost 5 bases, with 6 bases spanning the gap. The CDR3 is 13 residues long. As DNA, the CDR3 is TGTGCCAGCAGTGAAAGGGGAACCGGGGAGCTGTTTTTT. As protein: CASSERGTGELFF. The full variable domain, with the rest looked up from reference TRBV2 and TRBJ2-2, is EPEVTQTPSHQVTQMGQEVILRCVPISNHLYFYWYRQILGQKVEFLVSFYNNEISEKSEIFDDQFSVERPDGSNFTLKIRSTKLEDSAMYFCASSERGTGELFFGEGSRLTVL.

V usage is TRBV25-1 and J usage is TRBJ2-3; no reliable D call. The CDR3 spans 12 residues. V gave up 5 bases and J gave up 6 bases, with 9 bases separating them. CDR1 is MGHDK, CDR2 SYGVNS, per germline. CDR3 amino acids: CASSTPVDTQYF. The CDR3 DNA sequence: TGTGCCAGCAGTACCCCTGTGGATACGCAGTATTTT.

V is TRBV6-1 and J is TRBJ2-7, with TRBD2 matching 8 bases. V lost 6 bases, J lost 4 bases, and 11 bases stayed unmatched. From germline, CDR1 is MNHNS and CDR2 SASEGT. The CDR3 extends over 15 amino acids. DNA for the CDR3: TGTGCCAGCAGACCCGGGACTAGAGTTGGATACGAGCAGTACTTC. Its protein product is CASRPGTRVGYEQYF.

CDR3 nucleotide sequence: TGTGCCAGCAGCTTCCAGGGGCTCTACAATGAGCAGTTCTTC. Protein product: CASSFQGLYNEQFF. J is TRBJ2-1 and V is TRBV13; TRBD1 might be the D (6 bases). This CDR3 spans 14 amino acids. The V gene's germline CDR1 is PRHDT and CDR2 FYEKMQ (reference sequence). The V gene lost 3 bases and the J gene lost 3 bases, with 9 bases spanning the gap. The full variable domain, its missing parts supplied by reference TRBV13 and TRBJ2-1, is AAGVIQSPRHLIKEKRETATLKCYPIPRHDTVYWYQQGPGQDPQFLISFYEKMQSDKGSIPDRFSAQQFSDYHSELNMSSLELGDSALYFCASSFQGLYNEQFFGPGTRLTVL.

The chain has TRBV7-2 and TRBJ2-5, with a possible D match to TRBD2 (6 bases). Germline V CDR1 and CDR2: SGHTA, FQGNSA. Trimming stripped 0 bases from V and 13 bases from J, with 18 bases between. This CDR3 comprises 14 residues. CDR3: CASSLAGGGPIPYF. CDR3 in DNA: TGTGCCAGCAGCTTAGCCGGGGGAGGTCCGATACCGTACTTC.

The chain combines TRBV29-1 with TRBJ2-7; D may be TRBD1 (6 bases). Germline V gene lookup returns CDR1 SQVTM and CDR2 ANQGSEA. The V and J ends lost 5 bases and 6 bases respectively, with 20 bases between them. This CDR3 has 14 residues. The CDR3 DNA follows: TGCAGCGTTCAACGGGACAAGAGGTATGGCGAGCAGTACTTC. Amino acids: CSVQRDKRYGEQYF.

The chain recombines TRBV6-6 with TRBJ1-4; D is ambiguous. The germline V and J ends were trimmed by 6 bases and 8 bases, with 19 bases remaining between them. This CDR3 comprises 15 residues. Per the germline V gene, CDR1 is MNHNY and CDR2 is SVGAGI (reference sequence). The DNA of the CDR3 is TGTGCCAGCAGAGCGCACCGGTTCCAGGAAGAAAAACTGTTTTTT. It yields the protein CASRAHRFQEEKLFF.

This chain's CDR3 is CASSPAGLSYNEQFF. The DNA for the CDR3 is TGTGCCAGCAGCCCTGCGGGGCTATCCTACAATGAGCAGTTCTTC. The chain employs TRBV7-9 and TRBJ2-1; possibly TRBD2 for D (6 bases). Trimming removed 5 bases at V and 1 base at J, with 12 bases between. The CDR3 is 15 amino acids. Germline CDR1 reads SEHNR; CDR2 reads FQNEAQ (reference sequence). Combining the CDR3 with reference TRBV7-9 and TRBJ2-1 gives the whole variable domain DTGVSQNPRHKITKRGQNVTFRCDPISEHNRLYWYRQTLGQGPEFLTYFQNEAQLEKSRLLSDRFSAERPKGSFSTLEIQRTEQGDSAMYLCASSPAGLSYNEQFFGPGTRLTVL.

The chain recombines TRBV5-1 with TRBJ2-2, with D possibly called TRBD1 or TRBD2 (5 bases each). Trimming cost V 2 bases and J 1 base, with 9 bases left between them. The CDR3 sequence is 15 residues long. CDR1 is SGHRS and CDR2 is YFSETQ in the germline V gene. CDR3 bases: TGCGCCAGCAGCTTAGGGACGGGGAACACCGGGGAGCTGTTTTTT. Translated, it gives CASSLGTGNTGELFF. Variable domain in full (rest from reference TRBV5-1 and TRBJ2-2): KAGVTQTPRYLIKTRGQQVTLSCSPISGHRSVSWYQQTPGQGLQFLFEYFSETQRNKGNFPGRFSGRQFSNSRSEMNVSTLELGDSALYLCASSLGTGNTGELFFGEGSRLTVL.

The DNA of the CDR3 is TGTGCCAGCAGTTACGAGGGACCCGCGAACACCGGGGAGCTGTTTTTT. It codes for CASSYEGPANTGELFF. The gene calls are TRBV6-5 and TRBJ2-2; perhaps D is TRBD1 or TRBD2 (5 bases each). V lost 2 bases to trimming and J lost 0 bases, with 10 bases between them. CDR1 and CDR2 (germline): MNHEY, SVGAGI. This CDR3 is built from 16 residues.

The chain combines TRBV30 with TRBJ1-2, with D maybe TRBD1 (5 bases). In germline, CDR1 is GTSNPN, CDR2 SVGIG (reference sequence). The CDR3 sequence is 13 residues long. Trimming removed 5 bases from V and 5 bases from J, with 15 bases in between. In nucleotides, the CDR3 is TGTGCCTGGGGCCGGGACCGACCATATGGCTACACCTTC. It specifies CAWGRDRPYGYTF. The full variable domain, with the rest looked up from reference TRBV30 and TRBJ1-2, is SQTIHQWPATLVQPVGSPLSLECTVEGTSNPNLYWYRQAAGRGLQLLFYSVGIGQISSEVPQNLSASRPQDRQFILSSKKLLLSDSGFYLCAWGRDRPYGYTFGSGTRLTVV.